Listed here is a single T cell receptor (beta chain). A few counts support this clone. Its antigen is currently not known. Base qualities were left out, and no much larger clone turns up one base away. The cohort consisted of 666 healthy bone marrow donors. Cohort members were all nominally healthy when sampled, although unrecorded immune exposures were likely present. The donor was CMV seropositive and was included in the group of 270 or so seropositive cohort members. A peripheral blood sample was provided by each donor, and peripheral blood mononuclear cells were used for TCR beta sequencing. Genomic DNA extraction from the blood cell samples was performed with the Qiagen DNeasy Blood Extraction Kit. The CDR3, cysteine through phenylalanine, is 12 amino acids long. Only the CDR3 part of the read is kept: 36 bases, read in frame from the first base. From a lookup of the germline V gene, CDR1 and CDR2 are MGHRA and YSYEKL. Trimming takes 5 bases from V and 11 bases from J, and the germline ends sit 15 bases apart.

This entry is derived from a study of cytomegalovirus exposure and HLA in healthy donors (dated 2017 in TCRdb). Study-level background: An earlier analysis of roughly 570 of the donors reported 250 to 300 Gb of sequence data and 95 million to 140 million unique TCR beta sequences obtained from some 200 million T cells. Approximately 310 gigabases of sequencing data and approximately 85 million unique TCR sequences were included in an early release covering 500 to 750 HLA-typed donors. The genetic ancestry cluster associated with self-reported Caucasian donors included about four fifths of the approximately 400 genotyped donors. The study was designed to test whether signatures of past pathogen exposure could be identified by cataloging public T cell receptors. The T cell repertoires of around 670 subjects were profiled by immunosequencing and related to cytomegalovirus serostatus. Besides the first cohort of more than 650 subjects, a separate validation cohort made up of roughly 120 different subjects was used. High-throughput TCR immunosequencing, statistical association of individual TCRs with disease status, and machine learning were combined to predict cytomegalovirus infection status. To study patterns of TCR occurrence, a later analysis re-analyzed previously published TCR beta repertoires from around 670 donors and added high-resolution HLA genotyping. The later analysis used no new phenotypic data to find candidate immune exposures, relying instead on TCR beta sequences and their occurrence across donors. An earlier analysis of 587 of the donors used high-throughput TCR beta sequencing to judge whether each TCR beta V gene segment behaved as functional or pseudogenic. Donor age, sex, ethnicity and CMV serostatus were compiled together with the repertoire data. A later genetic analysis took genome-wide SNP genotypes for about 55% of the roughly 700 donors and used that subset as a discovery cohort. Every discovery cohort repertoire had been produced on one sequencing platform. HLA typing included class I and class II loci at four-digit resolution. The number of typed donors differed by locus: about 620-630 for A, B, C, DRB1 and DQB1; some 500 for DQA1; 606 for DPA1; and roughly 450 for DPB1. Because of strong linkage in the cohort, roughly five DR-DQ haplotypes were treated as single units for association and clustering. Among almost 400 genotyped donors of the cohort, an average of approximately 250,000 unique TCR beta nucleotide sequences were sequenced per donor, roughly 18% of them non-productive.

Receptors were amplified or captured by the immunoSEQ multiplex PCR assay. For the multiplex PCR, a mixture combining 60 forward primers for TCR Vbeta segments and 13 reverse primers for TCR Jbeta segments was used. The CDR3 region of rearranged TCR beta genes was amplified from genomic DNA with a multiplex PCR assay. On the Illumina HiSeq System, the amplified TCR beta libraries were sequenced as 87-base-pair reads. The source study handled its data this way. In a later analysis, some 80 million unique TCR beta chains were counted across the 500 to 850 repertoires, and around 11 million of these chains were shared by at least two donors. A nearest-neighbor algorithm error-corrected the raw reads and collapsed the reads into unique sequences, merging closely related sequences to remove PCR and sequencing errors. Alignment of CDR3 sequences to IMGT reference sequences was used to assign V, D and J gene segments. Each retained sequence needed at least a six-nucleotide match to both a V gene segment and a J gene segment. Rearrangements were classified as productive when the CDR3 lacked stop codons and remained in frame with V and J, and all other rearrangements were classified as non-productive. Following IMGT convention, CDR3 was defined as the stretch from the second conserved V-encoded cysteine to the conserved J-encoded phenylalanine. Sequences without an unambiguous match to a single V gene segment were excluded from the earlier analysis of several hundred of the donors. An earlier analysis of 500 to 600 of the donors classified V segments as functional when productive rearrangements were above 56.7% and as segregating when the standard deviation between donors was above 5%. A statistical classification framework was developed to diagnose cytomegalovirus status using the catalog of TCR beta chain sequences. A later analysis assigned V and J genes by comparing TCR nucleotide sequences with IMGT/GENE-DB human TR gene sequences. A later analysis assigned CDR3 sequences and most-parsimonious VDJ recombination scenarios with the TCRdist pipeline. In a later analysis, each TCR beta chain was defined by its CDR3 amino acid sequence together with its V-gene family, and reads without a unique V-gene family were excluded. A later analysis removed 500 to 650 highly shared, low-generation-probability nucleotide sequences to deal with suspected cross-contamination and a sequencing artifact. A later analysis calculated a clonal expansion index for each public chain from normalized within-repertoire ranks of inferred template counts. In a later analysis, generation probabilities were computed with a VDJ recombination model fitted to out-of-frame rearrangements, and the resulting probabilities were checked against IGoR. Hypergeometric tests were used in a later analysis to score TCR-TCR, TCR-HLA and TCR-CMV co-occurrence, with a repertoire-size bias correction applied to the TCR pairs. False discovery rates were estimated in a later analysis by permuting HLA or CMV assignments 20 times. In a later analysis, co-occurring TCRs were grouped with DBSCAN, and TCRdist sequence similarity was added when clustering was performed within HLA-allele-positive subsets. Repertoires with fewer than 30,000 or more than 120,000 public chains, plus five repertoires with anomalous nucleotide sharing, were excluded from co-occurrence clustering. Drawn from immuneACCESS, this table holds only the in-frame rearrangements with V and J called that TCRdb kept. Clones are partly lost; checked studies trace under half to an unresolved V gene and leave the rest unexplained. Clone size and V and J calls were adopted from that table, with D and trimming inferred from the DNA. The sample data list roughly 170,000 clones, and around 83% of these were observed just once. 0.95% to 1.5% of the sample is in the top ten clones.

Findings and caveats that apply to the study as a whole: Only TCR beta chains were sequenced in this cohort, and the absence of alpha or paired-chain data limited detectable features. While some public TCRs were present in many individuals, most TCR sequences turned up only very rarely across donors. In a later genetic analysis, a missense DCLRE1C variant was associated with V-gene and J-gene trimming of TCR beta chains, and the association was replicated in an independent cohort. A further reported finding was that TCR beta sequences accurately predicted the HLA-A and HLA-B alleles for most subjects in the first cohort. In the study, some 160 TCR beta chains were listed as associated with cytomegalovirus. The only immune exposure information available for the cohort was CMV serostatus. Three of the identified cytomegalovirus-associated TCR beta chains were confirmed in vitro to be specific for cytomegalovirus antigens. The presence/absence analyses assumed that sequencing depth was roughly uniform across donors, and that assumption may not be true. Strong co-occurrence of HLA alleles, especially DR and DQ, made assigning TCR associations to individual alleles difficult. Correlated functional status among segregating V segments might reflect linkage disequilibrium, but an unknown experimental factor could not be ruled out. A group of highly shared sequence variants was considered likely to be a technical artifact of the sequencing pipeline. In a later genetic analysis, fewer N-insertions in productive TCRs were reported among donors in an Asian-associated ancestry cluster than the approximately 670-donor mean. In a later analysis, several top co-occurrence clusters were reported to appear linked to parvovirus B19, influenza, CMV and Epstein-Barr virus. In an earlier analysis of fewer than 700 of the donors, most TCR beta V segments appeared in productive rearrangements about 90% or about 30% of the time, broadly matching IMGT annotations. The earlier analysis of fewer than 750 of the donors excluded approximately 15 rarely observed V segments, including chromosome 9 orphons, because counts were too low. The authors suggested that the approach could potentially be generalized to other disease states and immunological phenotypes. HLA typing was unavailable for some donors at each locus, so association tests used only the typed subset. Some IMGT-functional V segments, including TRBV6-2 and TRBV6-3, could not be distinguished by the 87-base-pair reads and were therefore excluded. According to a later analysis, most CMV-associated TCR beta chains appeared to be HLA-restricted, and the HLA associations seemed to be driven largely by CMV exposure. A later analysis found that TCR association rates varied across HLA loci, with DRB1 alleles showing the most associated TCRs and HLA-C alleles the fewest. A later analysis associated about 16,000 TCR beta sequences with specific HLA alleles at a false discovery rate of 0.05. Compared with equally common non-associated chains, HLA-associated TCR beta chains in a later analysis were more clonally expanded and had lower generation probabilities. The classifier was reported to diagnose cytomegalovirus status with high specificity and sensitivity in both the original cohort and the validation cohort.

The rearrangement combines TRBV4-1 with TRBJ1-1; the D segment cannot be called with confidence. Material: PBMCs. The sequence came from a girl under 10 years old in good health and CMV-seropositive. The CDR3 protein sequence reads: CASSNPFGKAFF. The sequenced DNA: TGCGCCAGCAGCAACCCCTTCGGGAAGGCTTTCTTT.